Listed here are 20 T cell receptor beta chains from one sample, sequenced in a study of T-cell reconstitution after alpha-beta-depleted transplantation in children. Unique molecular identifiers were built into the TCRbeta library. TCRdb independently ran MiXCR on the PCR reads; one entry per CDR3 protein. The sample carries about a million distinct CDR3 sequences, roughly 31% recorded once. Source: PBMCs, mostly from graft donor cells, taken 360 days after TCRalphabeta/CD19-depleted stem cell transplant. The receptors originated from a boy younger than two who had a stem cell transplant for SCID, so the T cells may come from the graft donor.

In its sample, this clonotype was seen a few times. The V call is TRBV5-5, the J call TRBJ2-7; D unresolved. The V end lost 0 bases, the J end lost 0 bases, and 4 bases lay between the germline ends. The germline gives CDR1 SGHKS, CDR2 YYEKEE (reference sequence). The CDR3 has 13 amino acids. CDR3 region: CASSLEHSYEQYF. The CDR3, as DNA: TGTGCCAGCAGCTTGGAACACTCCTACGAGCAGTACTTC. The whole variable domain, filled in from reference TRBV5-5 and TRBJ2-7, reads DAGVTQSPTHLIKTRGQQVTLRCSPISGHKSVSWYQQVLGQGPQFIFQYYEKEERGRGNFPDRFSARQFPNYSSELNVNALLLGDSALYLCASSLEHSYEQYFGPGTRLTVT.

This rearrangement joins TRBV20-1 to TRBJ2-7; TRBD1 matches at 7 bases. CDR3 length: 15 residues. Unmatched junction bases numbered 8, after V lost 3 bases and J lost 0 bases. Germline loops: CDR1 DFQATT, CDR2 SNEGSKA (reference sequence). The CDR3 loop reads CSASIEQGPSYEQYF. DNA for the CDR3: TGCAGTGCTAGTATCGAACAGGGGCCCTCCTACGAGCAGTACTTC.

The chain carries TRBV7-2 and TRBJ1-2, with unresolved D. Trimming took off 5 bases at V and 8 bases at J, with 15 bases between the two ends. The CDR3 runs 13 residues. Germline V lookup: CDR1 SGHTA, CDR2 FQGNSA. CDR3 DNA sequence: TGTGCCAGCAGCCAGAGGGTGGTGGGAGGCTACACCTTC. Amino acid sequence: CASSQRVVGGYTF. The variable domain in full, completed from reference TRBV7-2 and TRBJ1-2, reads GAGVSQSPSNKVTEKGKDVELRCDPISGHTALYWYRQSLGQGLEFLIYFQGNSAPDKSGLPSDRFSAERTGGSVSTLTIQRTQQEDSAVYLCASSQRVVGGYTFGSGTRLTVV.

The table lists this clonotype with a few counts. The chain employs TRBV7-9 and TRBJ1-1, with D hard to call. Looked up from germline, CDR1 is SEHNR and CDR2 is FQNEAQ (reference sequence). This CDR3 region has 12 residues. V shed 5 bases and J shed 4 bases, with 8 bases lying between them. DNA of the CDR3: TGTGCCAGCAGCGAGGACCGCACTGAAGCTTTCTTT. The encoded protein is CASSEDRTEAFF. Based on the CDR3 plus reference TRBV7-9 and TRBJ1-1, the full variable domain is DTGVSQNPRHKITKRGQNVTFRCDPISEHNRLYWYRQTLGQGPEFLTYFQNEAQLEKSRLLSDRFSAERPKGSFSTLEIQRTEQGDSAMYLCASSEDRTEAFFGQGTRLTVV.

This clonotype occurred a few times. This chain connects TRBV5-8 to TRBJ1-2; D may be TRBD1 (5 bases). There are 13 residues in the CDR3. V dropped 4 bases and J dropped 7 bases, with 14 bases sitting between them. Germline-derived CDR1 and CDR2 are SGHTS and YDEGEE. The CDR3 DNA sequence: TGTGCCAGCAGCCCCGGGACCATGCGTGGCTACACCTTC. Encoded protein: CASSPGTMRGYTF.

This clonotype was detected only a few times. The rearrangement joins TRBV29-1 to TRBJ2-7; D is possibly TRBD2 (6 bases). CDR1 is SQVTM, CDR2 ANQGSEA, per germline. The germline V and J ends were trimmed by 5 bases and 2 bases, with 13 bases remaining between them. The CDR3 sequence is 13 residues long. The DNA of the CDR3 is TGCAGCGTTCTGGGACTGGAGACCTACGAGCAGTACTTC. Its protein product is CSVLGLETYEQYF.

The chain joins TRBV11-1 to TRBJ2-1; 14 bases agree with TRBD2. V trimming: 4 bases; J trimming: 0 bases; junction bases outside the gene matches: 5. The germline V gene has CDR1 SGHAT and CDR2 FQDESV (reference sequence). This CDR3 spans 18 amino acids. The CDR3 reads CASSWGLAGAYSYNEQFF. CDR3 DNA sequence: TGTGCCAGCAGCTGGGGACTAGCGGGGGCCTACTCCTACAATGAGCAGTTCTTC. Full variable domain (outside the CDR3, taken from reference TRBV11-1 and TRBJ2-1): EAEVAQSPRYKITEKSQAVAFWCDPISGHATLYWYRQILGQGPELLVQFQDESVVDDSQLPKDRFSAERLKGVDSTLKIQPAELGDSAMYLCASSWGLAGAYSYNEQFFGPGTRLTVL.

J is TRBJ2-1 and V is TRBV29-1, with TRBD1 matching over 8 bases. Germline V gene data show CDR1 as SQVTM and CDR2 as ANQGSEA. After removal of 5 bases from V and 8 bases from J, the junction contained 14 bases not matched to a gene. The length of the CDR3 is 15 residues. CDR3 sequence reads: CSVSRTGTLRDEQFF. In DNA form, the CDR3 reads TGCAGCGTTTCCCGGACAGGGACCCTTAGGGATGAGCAGTTCTTC.

This clonotype occurred a few times. The chain uses TRBV28 and TRBJ1-1; D not resolved. The CDR3 sequence is 14 residues long. Trimming left V 3 bases short and J 4 bases short, with 12 bases between. The V gene's germline CDR1 is MDHEN and CDR2 SYDVKM. Written as DNA, the CDR3 is TGTGCCAGCAGTTTTTCAGGCCTGGGCACTGAAGCTTTCTTT. This codes for CASSFSGLGTEAFF.

The chain uses TRBV29-1 and TRBJ2-3; a weak D match, TRBD1 (6 bases). Germline V CDR1 and CDR2: SQVTM, ANQGSEA. V dropped 6 bases and J dropped 0 bases, with 22 bases sitting between them. This CDR3 has 17 residues. CDR3: CSVHRDTTIISTDTQYF. DNA of the CDR3: TGCAGCGTGCACCGGGACACGACTATCATTAGCACAGATACGCAGTATTTT.

In this sample, this clonotype turned up many times. The CDR3: CASSDTTGRVGEQYF. The CDR3, as DNA: TGCGCCAGCAGTGATACGACAGGGCGGGTAGGTGAGCAGTACTTC. This chain joins TRBV10-2 and TRBJ2-7; 7 bases are shared with TRBD1. J was trimmed by 7 bases and V by 3 bases; bases with no gene match: 12. Per germline, CDR1 WSHSY and CDR2 SAAADI. The CDR3 runs to 15 residues.

This clonotype occurred a few times. The chain couples TRBV5-1 to TRBJ2-5; TRBD2 is a possible D gene (5 bases). The length of the CDR3 is 14 residues. V was cut by 1 base and J by 4 bases, with 11 bases left in between. Looked up from germline, CDR1 is SGHRS and CDR2 is YFSETQ. The CDR3 sequence is CASSLRASSETQYF. In DNA form, the CDR3 reads TGCGCCAGCAGCTTGAGGGCTAGCTCAGAGACCCAGTACTTC.

This clonotype has only a few counts. This chain uses TRBV15 with TRBJ2-7, with 10 bases that match TRBD2. Germline-derived CDR1 and CDR2 are LNHNV and YYDKDF (reference sequence). This CDR3 is built from 15 residues. J was trimmed by 2 bases and V by 2 bases; bases with no gene match: 3. The CDR3 DNA sequence: TGTGCCACCAGCAGATCGGGACTAGCGACCTACGAGCAGTACTTC. This encodes CATSRSGLATYEQYF.

V usage is TRBV7-2 and J usage is TRBJ2-5; D unclear. Trimming left V 5 bases short and J 5 bases short, with 15 bases between. Germline V CDR1 and CDR2: SGHTA, FQGNSA. This CDR3 spans 14 amino acids. The CDR3 loop reads CASSPLALRETQYF. The CDR3, as DNA: TGTGCCAGCAGCCCTCTGGCGCTTCGGGAGACCCAGTACTTC.

The chain uses TRBV6-1 and TRBJ2-7, with D tentatively TRBD2 (5 bases). V lost 4 bases to trimming and J lost 4 bases, with 17 bases between them. Germline V gene data show CDR1 as MNHNS and CDR2 as SASEGT. CDR3 length: 15 residues. In DNA form, the CDR3 reads TGTGCCAGCAGTGGGGGAGCTACCAATTTATACGAGCAGTACTTC. This gives the protein CASSGGATNLYEQYF.

In this sample, this clonotype turned up a few times. The chain combines TRBV29-1 with TRBJ2-3; 7 bases line up with TRBD2. Germline CDR1 SQVTM, CDR2 ANQGSEA. The CDR3 consists of 14 residues. V lost 3 bases, J lost 1 base, and 4 bases stayed unmatched. The CDR3 nucleotides are TGCAGCGTTGATAAGCGGGGCCGCACAGATACGCAGTATTTT. It specifies CSVDKRGRTDTQYF.

The chain recombines TRBV29-1 with TRBJ2-1, with TRBD2 identical over 8 bases. CDR3 length: 13 amino acids. Per the germline V gene, CDR1 is SQVTM and CDR2 is ANQGSEA. V gave up 3 bases and J gave up 6 bases; unmatched junction bases: 4. The CDR3 DNA follows: TGCAGCGTTGAGCGGGGGGCCCTCAATGAGCAGTTCTTC. Residues: CSVERGALNEQFF.

This clonotype was observed a few times. V gene TRBV20-1 combines with J gene TRBJ2-7, with 7 bases matching TRBD1. Germline V gene data show CDR1 as DFQATT and CDR2 as SNEGSKA (reference sequence). This CDR3 comprises 13 residues. The V segment lost 3 bases and the J segment 2 bases; nucleotides outside the gene matches: 4. The CDR3 DNA sequence: TGCAGTGCTAGGTTAACAGGGGCCTACGAGCAGTACTTC. As protein: CSARLTGAYEQYF.

J is TRBJ2-1 and V is TRBV20-1, with D perhaps TRBD1 or TRBD2 (5 bases each). This CDR3 contains 11 residues. Germline V lookup: CDR1 DFQATT, CDR2 SNEGSKA (reference sequence). CDR3: CSGDGYNEQFF. Here the CDR3 DNA reads TGCAGCGGGGACGGTTACAATGAGCAGTTCTTC.

This clonotype was recorded only once. The chain couples TRBV7-6 to TRBJ1-2; D might be TRBD1 (6 bases). With 5 bases removed from V and 4 bases from J, the gap between germline ends came to 11 bases. Germline CDR1 is SGHVS and CDR2 is FNYEAQ. The CDR3 has 13 residues. This CDR3 reads CASSALDSYGYTF. Here the CDR3 DNA reads TGTGCCAGCAGCGCTTTGGACAGCTATGGCTACACCTTC. The variable domain in full, with the rest retrieved from reference TRBV7-6 and TRBJ1-2, is GAGVSQSPRYKVTKRGQDVALRCDPISGHVSLYWYRQALGQGPEFLTYFNYEAQQDKSGLPNDRFSAERPEGSISTLTIQRTEQRDSAMYRCASSALDSYGYTFGSGTRLTVV.